These 28 T cell receptor beta chains originate from one sample sequenced in a study of cytomegalovirus exposure and HLA in healthy donors. PCR involved 60 Vbeta and 13 Jbeta primers. Sequenced by immunoSEQ multiplex PCR; TCRdb stores in-frame clones only, minus some. The data contain about 100,000 clones, roughly 75% of them singletons. Sequencing was performed on PBMCs. The receptors derive from a woman between 40 and 50 years old in good health and CMV-seronegative.

The gene calls are TRBV7-2 and TRBJ2-3, with D possibly matching TRBD2 (6 bases). Germline V gene data show CDR1 as SGHTA and CDR2 as FQGNSA. Trimming took off 4 bases at V and 0 bases at J, with 14 bases between the two ends. CDR3 length: 16 amino acids. The CDR3 here is CASSSWRGGSTDTQYF. The CDR3 DNA follows: TGTGCCAGCAGCTCGTGGAGGGGCGGGAGCACAGATACGCAGTATTTT.

The J gene is TRBJ1-2, the V gene TRBV15; 10 positions agree with TRBD1. The CDR3 extends over 16 amino acids. Trimming at V came to 0 bases and at J to 8 bases, leaving 9 bases not matched to a gene. Germline CDR1 LNHNV, CDR2 YYDKDF (reference sequence). CDR3 loop: CATSRDPGTGAEGYTF. The CDR3 DNA is TGTGCCACCAGCAGAGACCCCGGGACAGGGGCGGAAGGCTACACCTTC.

V is TRBV5-1 and J is TRBJ2-1; the D gene is possibly TRBD1 (6 bases). There are 15 residues in the CDR3. Trimming stripped 0 bases from V and 0 bases from J, with 7 bases between. In germline, CDR1 is SGHRS, CDR2 YFSETQ. The CDR3 DNA reads TGCGCCAGCAGCTTGGGGGGGCTCTCCTACAATGAGCAGTTCTTC. This codes for CASSLGGLSYNEQFF.

This chain links TRBV28 with TRBJ1-6; 7 bases are a match to TRBD1. The germline V gene has CDR1 MDHEN and CDR2 SYDVKM. The CDR3 sequence is 16 residues long. V gave up 5 bases and J gave up 2 bases; unmatched junction bases: 6. DNA of the CDR3: TGTGCCAGCAGTATCGAGACAGGGACCTATAATTCACCCCTCCACTTT. It translates to CASSIETGTYNSPLHF.

Notes on this clone: The germline gene is not matched at one end of the junction; a read error may be the cause. The chain uses TRBV28 and TRBJ1-1; possibly TRBD1 for D (5 bases). The CDR3 consists of 16 residues. Germline V gene lookup returns CDR1 MDHEN and CDR2 SYDVKM. The CDR3 sequence: CAGSGQGGGPDVSAFF. In nucleotides, the CDR3 is TGTGCCGGCAGCGGCCAGGGCGGGGGACCCGACGTTTCAGCTTTCTTT.

The chain has TRBV27 and TRBJ1-2; the match to TRBD1 covers 8 bases. Germline values: CDR1 MNHEY, CDR2 SMNVEV (reference sequence). The CDR3 runs 15 residues. Unmatched junction bases numbered 4, after V lost 0 bases and J lost 4 bases. The CDR3 here is CASSLSPGGIYGYTF. As DNA, the CDR3 is TGTGCCAGCAGTTTATCGCCAGGGGGCATCTATGGCTACACCTTC.

This clone has a single count. V and J are TRBV19 and TRBJ2-6; D uncertain. CDR1 is LNHDA and CDR2 is SQIVND in the germline V gene (reference sequence). The CDR3 sequence is 15 residues long. V was trimmed by 1 base and J by 8 bases, leaving 12 bases between them. The CDR3: CASSIGRHVSNVLTF. The CDR3 DNA sequence: TGTGCCAGTAGTATAGGCCGACACGTATCCAACGTCCTGACTTTC.

This clone was seen once. This rearrangement joins TRBV27 to TRBJ2-3; weak D call: TRBD1 (5 bases). Germline-derived CDR1 and CDR2 are MNHEY and SMNVEV (reference sequence). The length of the CDR3 is 13 residues. Trimming left V 4 bases short and J 1 base short, with 6 bases between. CDR3 nucleotides: TGTGCCAGCAGTTCCAGGGGCACAGATACGCAGTATTTT. This encodes CASSSRGTDTQYF.

The V gene is TRBV9, the J gene TRBJ2-5, with TRBD2 identical over 9 bases. The CDR3 spans 16 residues. V lost 2 bases to trimming and J lost 5 bases; unmatched junction nucleotides: 10. In germline, CDR1 is SGDLS, CDR2 YYNGEE. This CDR3 reads CASSVGVGGRAETQYF. DNA for the CDR3: TGTGCCAGCAGCGTCGGGGTCGGCGGGAGGGCGGAGACCCAGTACTTC.

The chain is built from TRBV14 and TRBJ2-1, with 8 bases that match TRBD1. Germline V gene sequence: CDR1 SGHDN, CDR2 FVKESK. Trimming cost V 2 bases and J 0 bases; bases outside gene matches: 6. This CDR3 has 17 residues. CDR3 sequence: CASSQTTGTGSYNEQFF. The DNA for the CDR3 is TGTGCCAGCAGCCAAACGACCGGGACAGGCTCCTACAATGAGCAGTTCTTC.

The gene calls are TRBV27 and TRBJ2-7; 12 nucleotides line up with TRBD2. CDR1 and CDR2 from the germline V gene are MNHEY and SMNVEV (reference sequence). This CDR3 is built from 17 residues. V shed 6 bases, J shed 4 bases, and the junction held 13 bases outside the gene matches. CDR3 protein: CASSRARLAGEVYEQYF. CDR3 nucleotides: TGTGCCAGCAGCCGAGCCCGACTAGCGGGAGAGGTATACGAGCAGTACTTC.

The chain carries TRBV28 and TRBJ1-4; possible D gene TRBD1, 6 bases. The germline V and J ends were trimmed by 1 base and 7 bases, with 13 bases remaining between them. This CDR3 is 15 amino acids long. Looked up from germline, CDR1 is MDHEN and CDR2 is SYDVKM. For the CDR3, the DNA is TGTGCCAGCAGTTTATCGGGTCCCAGGGGTGAAAAACTGTTTTTT. It specifies CASSLSGPRGEKLFF. Complete variable domain (other parts from reference TRBV28 and TRBJ1-4): DVKVTQSSRYLVKRTGEKVFLECVQDMDHENMFWYRQDPGLGLRLIYFSYDVKMKEKGDIPEGYSVSREKKERFSLILESASTNQTSMYLCASSLSGPRGEKLFFGSGTQLSVL.

J is TRBJ2-1 and V is TRBV6-5; 8 bases line up with TRBD2. The CDR3 has 15 residues. The germline gives CDR1 MNHEY, CDR2 SVGAGI. V was clipped by 6 bases and J by 2 bases; unmatched bases: 6. CDR3: CASSLREGAYNEQFF. CDR3 nucleotides: TGTGCCAGCAGCCTTCGGGAGGGAGCCTACAATGAGCAGTTCTTC.

The chain carries TRBV19 and TRBJ1-5; D is ambiguous. V was cut by 11 bases and J by 4 bases, with 15 bases left in between. Germline values: CDR1 LNHDA, CDR2 SQIVND (reference sequence). This CDR3 comprises 13 residues. CDR3 amino acids: CAASGFGNQPQHF. In DNA form, the CDR3 reads TGTGCCGCTTCGGGTTTTGGTAATCAGCCCCAGCATTTT.

The gene calls are TRBV2 and TRBJ2-1, with 7 bases lining up with TRBD2. J was trimmed by 4 bases and V by 2 bases; bases with no gene match: 8. The CDR3 covers 16 residues. Germline assignment: CDR1 SNHLY and CDR2 FYNNEI. CDR3 coding DNA: TGTGCCAGCAGTGAAACGAGACTAGCCCCTTACAATGAGCAGTTCTTC. This sequence encodes CASSETRLAPYNEQFF.

The chain has TRBV18 and TRBJ2-2; 7 nucleotides align to TRBD1. The ends lost 0 bases at V and 4 bases at J; junction bases unmatched: 5. This CDR3 spans 16 amino acids. Germline V gene lookup returns CDR1 KGHSH and CDR2 LQKENI. The CDR3 loop reads CASSPPVRGSTGELFF. CDR3 nucleotide sequence: TGTGCCAGCTCACCACCGGTCAGGGGGAGCACCGGGGAGCTGTTTTTT.

The chain links TRBV6-5 to TRBJ2-5, with 10 bases aligning to TRBD2. The germline CDR1 and CDR2 sequences are MNHEY and SVGAGI. The CDR3 sequence is 14 residues long. The V gene end was trimmed by 6 bases and the J gene end by 7 bases; junction bases not matched to a gene: 8. The CDR3 loop is CASRGAGGPATQYF. In DNA, the CDR3 is TGTGCCAGCAGGGGAGCGGGAGGGCCCGCGACCCAGTACTTC.

J is TRBJ2-3 and V is TRBV5-1; 13 positions agree with TRBD2. Germline V CDR1 and CDR2: SGHRS, YFSETQ. The CDR3 is 17 residues long. The V segment lost 3 bases and the J segment 2 bases; nucleotides outside the gene matches: 6. The CDR3, as DNA: TGCGCCAGCAGCTCGGGGACTAGCGGGATTTCCACAGATACGCAGTATTTT. It yields the protein CASSSGTSGISTDTQYF.

The rearrangement joins TRBV6-4 to TRBJ2-1; 9 nucleotides align to TRBD1. Per the germline V gene, CDR1 is MRHNA and CDR2 is SNTAGT. This CDR3 comprises 13 residues. The J segment lost 9 bases and the V segment lost 6 bases, leaving 6 bases of the junction unmatched. The CDR3 sequence: CASSARQGVEQFF. In nucleotides, the CDR3 is TGTGCCAGCAGCGCCCGACAGGGGGTTGAGCAGTTCTTC.

The J gene is TRBJ2-3, the V gene TRBV7-6; 8 bases match TRBD2. J was trimmed by 0 bases and V by 5 bases; bases with no gene match: 10. Germline CDR1 is SGHVS and CDR2 is FNYEAQ. The CDR3 loop spans 17 amino acids. In nucleotides, the CDR3 is TGTGCCAGCAGCGCGGCGGGAGGTACAATTAGCACAGATACGCAGTATTTT. This encodes CASSAAGGTISTDTQYF. The full variable domain, its missing parts supplied by reference TRBV7-6 and TRBJ2-3, is GAGVSQSPRYKVTKRGQDVALRCDPISGHVSLYWYRQALGQGPEFLTYFNYEAQQDKSGLPNDRFSAERPEGSISTLTIQRTEQRDSAMYRCASSAAGGTISTDTQYFGPGTRLTVL.

The rearrangement uses TRBV19 and TRBJ1-2, with D possibly TRBD1 on 5 matching bases. V shed 5 bases and J shed 1 base, with 11 bases lying between them. The CDR3 is 14 residues long. CDR1 LNHDA and CDR2 SQIVND come from the germline V gene (reference sequence). The CDR3 DNA is TGTGCCAGTAGTGCCGACAGAGTTAACTATGGCTACACCTTC. Translating it yields CASSADRVNYGYTF.

The J gene is TRBJ1-3, the V gene TRBV7-2, with TRBD1 as a possible D gene (5 bases). This CDR3 spans 18 amino acids. Germline CDR1 is SGHTA and CDR2 is FQGNSA. The V gene lost 0 bases and the J gene lost 8 bases, with 23 bases spanning the gap. CDR3 amino acids: CASSLAPLGGGSADTIYF. The CDR3 coding sequence is TGTGCCAGCAGCTTAGCACCGTTAGGCGGGGGATCCGCCGACACCATATATTTT.

This clone was observed a few times. The V and J genes are TRBV15 and TRBJ2-3; TRBD1 aligns across 9 bases. This CDR3 contains 16 residues. V was clipped by 2 bases and J by 4 bases; unmatched bases: 7. Germline values: CDR1 LNHNV, CDR2 YYDKDF (reference sequence). CDR3 sequence (DNA): TGTGCCACCAGCAGATCAACCGGGACAGGGTCAGATACGCAGTATTTT. This sequence encodes CATSRSTGTGSDTQYF.

The V call is TRBV18, the J call TRBJ2-7; 11 bases align to TRBD2. The CDR3 loop spans 16 amino acids. Germline V gene data show CDR1 as KGHSH and CDR2 as LQKENI. The J segment lost 3 bases and the V segment lost 3 bases, leaving 7 bases of the junction unmatched. This CDR3 is CASSPTGTSGLYEQYF. CDR3 in DNA: TGTGCCAGCTCACCTACCGGGACTAGCGGTCTCTACGAGCAGTACTTC. The full variable domain, rest sourced from reference TRBV18 and TRBJ2-7, is NAGVMQNPRHLVRRRGQEARLRCSPMKGHSHVYWYRQLPEEGLKFMVYLQKENIIDESGMPKERFSAEFPKEGPSILRIQQVVRGDSAAYFCASSPTGTSGLYEQYFGPGTRLTVT.

There are a few counts of this clone. J is TRBJ2-3 and V is TRBV29-1, with 9 bases fitting TRBD1. This CDR3 spans 15 amino acids. The germline CDR1 and CDR2 sequences are SQVTM and ANQGSEA. After removal of 3 bases from V and 2 bases from J, the junction contained 6 bases not matched to a gene. For the CDR3, the DNA is TGCAGCGTTGACATGGGACAGGGTTTCACAGATACGCAGTATTTT. It specifies CSVDMGQGFTDTQYF.

V gene TRBV4-2 combines with J gene TRBJ2-1; 11 bases agree with TRBD2. The CDR3 is 17 amino acids. CDR1 is LGHNA and CDR2 is YNFKEQ in the germline V gene. The trim removed 4 bases at V and 8 bases at J, leaving 13 bases unmatched. CDR3 nucleotide sequence: TGTGCCAGCAGCCTAAAAGATAGCGGGAGGGGGATTGATGAGCAGTTCTTC. Amino acid sequence: CASSLKDSGRGIDEQFF.

The rearrangement joins TRBV9 to TRBJ2-7; no clear D. V lost 2 bases, J lost 4 bases, and 10 bases lay in between. This CDR3 has 13 amino acids. CDR1 and CDR2 (germline): SGDLS, YYNGEE. CDR3: CASSVGSWYEQYF. CDR3 DNA sequence: TGTGCCAGCAGCGTGGGCAGTTGGTACGAGCAGTACTTC. The whole variable domain, filled in from reference TRBV9 and TRBJ2-7, reads DSGVTQTPKHLITATGQRVTLRCSPRSGDLSVYWYQQSLDQGLQFLIQYYNGEERAKGNILERFSAQQFPDLHSELNLSSLELGDSALYFCASSVGSWYEQYFGPGTRLTVT.

There are a few counts of this clone. This chain uses TRBV11-2 with TRBJ2-7; TRBD2 is a possible D gene (5 bases). The CDR3 covers 13 residues. Germline CDR1 is SGHAT and CDR2 is FQNNGV. The V and J ends lost 5 bases and 2 bases respectively, with 10 bases between them. The CDR3 DNA is TGTGCCAGCAGCCCCAGACTAACCTACGAGCAGTACTTC. Amino acid sequence: CASSPRLTYEQYF.